The 28 T cell receptor beta chains below all came from one sample that was sequenced in a study of cytomegalovirus exposure and HLA in healthy donors. Amplification used 60 Vbeta primers and 13 Jbeta primers. Sequencing used immunoSEQ multiplex PCR; TCRdb keeps in-frame clones, though not all of them. This sample has around 120,000 clones, with 65% to 90% found just once. Sequencing input: PBMCs. These receptors were obtained from a girl aged 2 to 9 in good health and CMV-seronegative.

V gene TRBV27 combines with J gene TRBJ1-1; unclear D gene. CDR3 length: 15 residues. Deletions cut 5 bases from V and 4 bases from J, with 17 bases between. Per the germline V gene, CDR1 is MNHEY and CDR2 is SMNVEV (reference sequence). Written as DNA, the CDR3 is TGTGCCAGCAGTCTCTCCGGCAGCTGGAGCACTGAAGCTTTCTTT. It is translated as CASSLSGSWSTEAFF.

The CDR3 loop is CASSPGLAGSYEQYF. The CDR3 nucleotides read TGCGCCAGCAGCCCCGGACTAGCGGGATCCTACGAGCAGTACTTC. The chain joins TRBV5-1 to TRBJ2-7; TRBD2 aligns across 12 bases. The CDR3 loop spans 15 amino acids. V gave up 4 bases and J gave up 1 base; unmatched junction bases: 3. Looked up from germline, CDR1 is SGHRS and CDR2 is YFSETQ.

The V call is TRBV18, the J call TRBJ2-5, with 7 bases lining up with TRBD2. The CDR3 contains 15 residues. Trimming took 6 bases from V and 2 from J; bases not matched to a gene: 9. Per germline, CDR1 KGHSH and CDR2 LQKENI. This CDR3 is CASSPTSAIQETQYF. As DNA, the CDR3 is TGTGCCAGCTCGCCCACTAGCGCGATACAAGAGACCCAGTACTTC.

The chain is built from TRBV7-2 and TRBJ1-2, with D maybe TRBD1 (5 bases). The CDR3 totals 15 residues. In germline, CDR1 is SGHTA, CDR2 FQGNSA. Trimming removed 0 bases from V and 0 bases from J, with 8 bases in between. The CDR3 nucleotides are TGTGCCAGCAGCTTAGCGGGGGGGTCTAACTATGGCTACACCTTC. Its protein product is CASSLAGGSNYGYTF. Full variable domain (outside the CDR3, taken from reference TRBV7-2 and TRBJ1-2): GAGVSQSPSNKVTEKGKDVELRCDPISGHTALYWYRQSLGQGLEFLIYFQGNSAPDKSGLPSDRFSAERTGGSVSTLTIQRTQQEDSAVYLCASSLAGGSNYGYTFGSGTRLTVV.

A single count supports this clone. The chain carries TRBV29-1 and TRBJ2-1, with 8 nucleotides matching TRBD1. The germline gives CDR1 SQVTM, CDR2 ANQGSEA. The CDR3 covers 13 residues. The ends lost 5 bases at V and 7 bases at J; junction bases unmatched: 7. The CDR3 spells CSVRTGLGNEQFF. The CDR3 nucleotides are TGCAGCGTTCGGACAGGGCTGGGAAATGAGCAGTTCTTC.

The CDR3 loop reads CASSRTGETQYF. CDR3 in DNA: TGTGCCAGCAGTAGGACAGGGGAGACCCAGTACTTC. The gene calls are TRBV6-5 and TRBJ2-5; 8 bases line up with TRBD1. The germline gives CDR1 MNHEY, CDR2 SVGAGI. The CDR3 length is 12 residues. V was clipped by 5 bases and J by 5 bases; unmatched bases: 1.

The chain combines TRBV5-1 with TRBJ2-7; TRBD1 might be the D (5 bases). CDR1 is SGHRS, CDR2 YFSETQ, per germline. The CDR3 contains 15 residues. V lost 3 bases and J 3 bases, leaving 16 bases between the germline ends. CDR3 in amino acids: CASSSLQGPLYEQYF. As DNA, the CDR3 is TGCGCCAGCAGCTCACTTCAGGGCCCTCTCTACGAGCAGTACTTC. The full variable domain, rest sourced from reference TRBV5-1 and TRBJ2-7, is KAGVTQTPRYLIKTRGQQVTLSCSPISGHRSVSWYQQTPGQGLQFLFEYFSETQRNKGNFPGRFSGRQFSNSRSEMNVSTLELGDSALYLCASSSLQGPLYEQYFGPGTRLTVT.

This chain joins TRBV28 and TRBJ1-5; 9 positions agree with TRBD1. With V trimmed by 6 bases and J by 3 bases, 9 bases remained unmatched. This CDR3 has 16 amino acids. The V gene's germline CDR1 is MDHEN and CDR2 SYDVKM. The CDR3, as DNA: TGTGCCAGCAGCCCCGACGGGACAGGGACCAATCAGCCCCAGCATTTT. This gives the protein CASSPDGTGTNQPQHF.

V gene TRBV18 combines with J gene TRBJ1-5; tentative D call: TRBD1 (5 bases). There are 18 residues in the CDR3. The germline V and J ends were trimmed by 3 bases and 0 bases, with 18 bases remaining between them. Germline CDR1 KGHSH, CDR2 LQKENI. The DNA of the CDR3 is TGTGCCAGCTCACCGTCGGCCAGGAGGGGAAGTAGCAATCAGCCCCAGCATTTT. Encoded protein: CASSPSARRGSSNQPQHF.

This clone has a single count. The chain carries TRBV6-4 and TRBJ2-2; no clear D. This CDR3 is built from 12 residues. CDR1 is MRHNA and CDR2 is SNTAGT in the germline V gene. V shed 8 bases and J shed 0 bases, with 4 bases lying between them. CDR3 nucleotides: TGTGCCAGCGCTACGAACACCGGGGAGCTGTTTTTT. Translated: CASATNTGELFF.

The gene calls are TRBV27 and TRBJ2-3; 9 nucleotides align to TRBD1. Unmatched junction bases numbered 20, after V lost 3 bases and J lost 4 bases. Germline assignment: CDR1 MNHEY and CDR2 SMNVEV (reference sequence). The CDR3 is made up of 20 amino acids. CDR3 nucleotides: TGTGCCAGCAGTTTTAGGACAGGGGTTAATACATGGGTGGATTCAGATACGCAGTATTTT. Amino acid sequence: CASSFRTGVNTWVDSDTQYF.

This clone was seen more than once but under ten times. V gene TRBV4-1 combines with J gene TRBJ1-1, with D hard to call. This CDR3 has 13 residues. The V end was cut by 5 bases, the J end by 0 bases, with 7 bases between. Per the germline V gene, CDR1 is MGHRA and CDR2 is YSYEKL. CDR3 sequence (DNA): TGCGCCAGCAGCAATCCGGTGAACACTGAAGCTTTCTTT. Amino acid sequence: CASSNPVNTEAFF.

This chain joins TRBV7-9 and TRBJ2-7, with a weak D call TRBD1 (5 bases). This CDR3 has 12 amino acids. Per germline, CDR1 SEHNR and CDR2 FQNEAQ (reference sequence). V was cut by 0 bases and J by 6 bases, with 6 bases left in between. This CDR3 reads CASSLAGVEQYF. CDR3 sequence (DNA): TGTGCCAGCAGCTTAGCAGGGGTCGAGCAGTACTTC.

A few counts support this clone. The identical CDR3 is also encoded by other nucleotide sequences in the sample. The chain has TRBV6-1 and TRBJ2-7; TRBD2 agrees at 12 bases. The V gene's germline CDR1 is MNHNS and CDR2 SASEGT. V lost 2 bases and J lost 1; bases outside the gene matches: 0. The CDR3 runs 15 residues. The CDR3 DNA follows: TGTGCCAGCAGTGAAACTAGCGGGGGGTCCTACGAGCAGTACTTC. Protein: CASSETSGGSYEQYF.

V usage is TRBV6-5 and J usage is TRBJ2-5; perhaps TRBD2 as D (6 bases). V gave up 4 bases and J gave up 5 bases, with 20 bases separating them. The CDR3 runs 16 residues. Germline-derived CDR1 and CDR2 are MNHEY and SVGAGI. This chain's CDR3 is CASSFSWEAPLETQYF. For the CDR3, the DNA is TGTGCCAGCAGTTTCAGCTGGGAGGCCCCTTTGGAGACCCAGTACTTC.

This clone was counted only a few times. The chain uses TRBV14 and TRBJ2-7; no firm D call. V was cut by 1 base and J by 6 bases, with 10 bases left in between. The CDR3 contains 13 residues. Looked up from germline, CDR1 is SGHDN and CDR2 is FVKESK. CDR3 protein: CASSQAFLSEQYF. As DNA, the CDR3 is TGTGCCAGCAGCCAAGCTTTTCTCAGCGAGCAGTACTTC.

This chain joins TRBV7-3 and TRBJ2-3; 9 bases align to TRBD2. J lost 4 bases, V lost 1 base, and 3 bases had no gene match. The germline V gene has CDR1 SGHTA and CDR2 FQGTGA. The CDR3 contains 15 residues. The CDR3 is CASSLSGGAADTQYF. In DNA form, the CDR3 reads TGTGCCAGCAGCTTAAGCGGGGGGGCCGCAGATACGCAGTATTTT. The full variable domain, its missing parts supplied by reference TRBV7-3 and TRBJ2-3, is GAGVSQTPSNKVTEKGKYVELRCDPISGHTALYWYRQSLGQGPEFLIYFQGTGAADDSGLPNDRFFAVRPEGSVSTLKIQRTERGDSAVYLCASSLSGGAADTQYFGPGTRLTVL.

This sequence joins TRBV2 and TRBJ2-1; TRBD1 matches at 10 bases. CDR1 SNHLY and CDR2 FYNNEI come from the germline V gene. After removal of 8 bases from V and 10 bases from J, the junction contained 11 bases not matched to a gene. CDR3 length: 14 amino acids. The CDR3 loop reads CASLGTGARGEQFF. The CDR3, as DNA: TGTGCCAGCCTGGGGACAGGGGCCCGGGGGGAGCAGTTCTTC.

This sequence joins TRBV5-6 and TRBJ2-5, with a tentative D call TRBD2 (5 bases). CDR3 length equals 14 residues. Germline V CDR1 and CDR2: SGHDT, YYEEEE. V lost 3 bases and J lost 2, with 11 bases in between. As DNA, the CDR3 is TGTGCCAGCAGCTCAACTAGTGTACAAGAGACCCAGTACTTC. Encoded protein: CASSSTSVQETQYF.

This clone was recorded once. The sample carries other DNA sequences with the same CDR3. This chain joins TRBV28 and TRBJ2-7, with TRBD2 identical over 11 bases. The CDR3 has 16 residues. J was trimmed by 0 bases and V by 2 bases; bases with no gene match: 3. Germline V gene data show CDR1 as MDHEN and CDR2 as SYDVKM. The CDR3 sequence: CASSLGTSGSSYEQYF. The CDR3 DNA reads as TGTGCCAGCAGTTTAGGGACTAGCGGAAGCTCCTACGAGCAGTACTTC.

The rearrangement joins TRBV15 to TRBJ1-4; maybe TRBD1 (6 bases). Between the trimmed V and J ends, which lost 1 base and 5 bases, there was a span of 8 bases. This CDR3 has 14 amino acids. Per germline, CDR1 LNHNV and CDR2 YYDKDF (reference sequence). The CDR3 region has the DNA TGTGCCACCAGCAGAGTGCAGGGGAATGAAAAACTGTTTTTT. It translates to CATSRVQGNEKLFF.

The rearrangement uses TRBV9 and TRBJ2-6; the match to TRBD2 covers 7 bases. The CDR3 has 14 residues. With V trimmed by 0 bases and J by 8 bases, 2 bases remained unmatched. The germline CDR1 and CDR2 sequences are SGDLS and YYNGEE. The CDR3 DNA is TGTGCCAGCAGCGTAGGGGGAGGGTCCAACGTCCTGACTTTC. It specifies CASSVGGGSNVLTF.

The chain employs TRBV30 and TRBJ2-2; 11 positions agree with TRBD2. CDR1 is GTSNPN, CDR2 SVGIG, per germline (reference sequence). There are 14 residues in the CDR3. V gave up 4 bases and J gave up 4 bases; unmatched junction bases: 2. This CDR3 is CAWKLAGATGELFF. Here the CDR3 DNA reads TGTGCCTGGAAACTAGCGGGGGCCACCGGGGAGCTGTTTTTT.

This clone was picked up a small number of times. V and J are TRBV5-1 and TRBJ1-1, with no clear D. V lost 4 bases and J lost 4, with 11 bases in between. Germline CDR1 reads SGHRS; CDR2 reads YFSETQ. This CDR3 region has 13 residues. The CDR3 reads CASSRSSRTEAFF. The CDR3 nucleotides are TGCGCCAGCAGCCGGTCCTCTCGCACTGAAGCTTTCTTT.

The rearrangement links TRBV2 to TRBJ2-7; D might be TRBD1 (5 bases). Germline V lookup: CDR1 SNHLY, CDR2 FYNNEI. This CDR3 region has 11 residues. V shed 6 bases and J shed 3 bases, with 6 bases lying between them. CDR3 nucleotide sequence: TGTGCCAGCAGCAGGGTCTACGAGCAGTACTTC. Translated: CASSRVYEQYF.

This clone was found a few times. This chain uses TRBV19 with TRBJ1-1; D is perhaps TRBD1 (6 bases). From germline, CDR1 is LNHDA and CDR2 SQIVND (reference sequence). V was cut by 6 bases and J by 5 bases, with 13 bases left in between. The CDR3 extends over 13 amino acids. CDR3 region: CASRGTPLTEAFF. The CDR3 coding sequence is TGTGCCAGTAGGGGGACACCCCTGACTGAAGCTTTCTTT.

The V call is TRBV5-1, the J call TRBJ1-2; D remains unclear. V lost 0 bases and J lost 7, with 10 bases in between. CDR1 SGHRS and CDR2 YFSETQ come from the germline V gene. This CDR3 has 13 amino acids. The CDR3 here is CASSLGLSGGYTF. The CDR3 nucleotides read TGCGCCAGCAGCTTGGGACTCAGTGGTGGCTACACCTTC.

The chain carries TRBV18 and TRBJ2-1; 7 nucleotides align to TRBD2. V shed 8 bases and J 5 bases; nucleotides not matched to a gene: 15. Germline CDR1 is KGHSH and CDR2 is LQKENI. The CDR3 runs to 16 residues. In DNA form, the CDR3 reads TGTGCCAGCGGGGGGACTAACCCTCATCCTGACAATGAGCAGTTCTTC. It encodes CASGGTNPHPDNEQFF. Combining the CDR3 with reference TRBV18 and TRBJ2-1 gives the whole variable domain NAGVMQNPRHLVRRRGQEARLRCSPMKGHSHVYWYRQLPEEGLKFMVYLQKENIIDESGMPKERFSAEFPKEGPSILRIQQVVRGDSAAYFCASGGTNPHPDNEQFFGPGTRLTVL.